The sequence of this T cell receptor beta chain was determined in a study of CD8+ T cells in alopecia areata. Described treatment: oral pan-JAK inhibitor, 5-10 mg twice daily. Extracted RNA was reverse transcribed, and the resulting cDNA served as sequencing template. Produced via immunoSEQ multiplex PCR; TCRdb's table is partial and in-frame only. The data hold about 140,000 clones, with more than 85% observed a single time. This CDR3 has 11 amino acids. V lost 2 bases and J 6 bases, leaving 3 bases between the germline ends. CDR1 is SGHAT and CDR2 is FQNNGV in the germline V gene. The study, taken as a whole, reports: Many expanded lesional clones persisted during tofacitinib (in both scalp and blood).

Worth noting for this clone: The antigen is undetermined. Other DNA sequences from this sample encode an identical CDR3 as well.

Source: CD8+ T cells sorted from blood, taken at week 4, from a patient treated with tofacitinib. The V call is TRBV11-2, the J call TRBJ2-3; D is undetermined. This sequence was found in a human donor with alopecia areata. The CDR3 spells CASSLTDTQYF. In DNA, the CDR3 is TGTGCCAGCAGCTTAACCGATACGCAGTATTTT. The full variable domain, with the rest looked up from reference TRBV11-2 and TRBJ2-3, is EAGVAQSPRYKIIEKRQSVAFWCNPISGHATLYWYQQILGQGPKLLIQFQNNGVVDDSQLPKDRFSAERLKGVDSTLKIQPAKLEDSAVYLCASSLTDTQYFGPGTRLTVL.